The sequence of this T cell receptor beta chain was determined in a study of a mutant IDH1 vaccine in newly diagnosed glioma (dated by TCRdb to the early 2020s). Regarding the complete study: Patients received eight vaccinations in weeks 1, 3, 5, 7, 11, 15, 19 and 23, corresponding to visits V03 through V10. Longitudinal TCRB deep sequencing was done for 25 to 30 treated patients, wherever samples were available for exploratory analyses. Before enrollment, patients had received standard therapy of radiotherapy alone, temozolomide alone, or radiochemotherapy with temozolomide; most received the combination. Peripheral blood was collected at six visits: V03 (baseline), V05, V07, V10, V12 and V13. Of the roughly 30 treated patients, approximately 62% were male and 37.5% were female, and a mean age of about 37 years was recorded. Vaccination began 4-6 weeks after radiotherapy alone, or alongside temozolomide cycles in the chemotherapy-containing groups.

From the cysteine through the phenylalanine, the CDR3 covers 13 amino acids. The only DNA kept is the CDR3, 39 bases in frame from the first base. As encoded in the germline V gene, CDR1 is SGHTA while CDR2 is FQGNSA. Trimming accounts for 5 bases at V and 6 bases at J, while the number of junction bases matched to no gene is 7. Here is what the overall study found, with its caveats: Selection of PBMC samples for TCRB deep sequencing was based on availability. The authors stated that sample limitations prevented analyses of patient blood samples from being reproduced. Changes in the top peripheral T cell clonotypes picked up by TCRB sequencing did not appear to be linked to pseudoprogression. Immune responses induced by the vaccine were seen in approximately 93% of patients across multiple MHC alleles.

The protocol used for the library was the immunoSEQ multiplex PCR assay. Rearranged TCR beta chain sequences were amplified using the hsTCRB Kit according to the manufacturer's protocol. An Illumina MiSeq was used to sequence the TCRB libraries. The paper's processing steps were these. The proprietary platform of the kit vendor was used for demultiplexing, trimming and gene mapping. TCRdb carries this immuneACCESS record with in-frame sequences only. Its versions omit some clonotypes, under half of them owing to an unresolved V gene in the studies checked, with the rest unexplained. V, J and clone size are those of that table, while D and trimming were read from the DNA. The sample contains 45,000 to 65,000 clones, over 75% of them found a single time. More than 2% of the sample is held by the ten biggest clonotypes. The sample's time point label, in plain terms: week 11, during vaccination. Each vaccine dose, consisting of 300 ug of a 20-mer mutant IDH1 peptide in Montanide, was administered subcutaneously with topical imiquimod. All donors had newly diagnosed IDH1-mutant astrocytomas of WHO grade 3 or 4 that showed loss of nuclear ATRX. The samples were drawn from NOA16, a multicentre, single-arm, open-label phase I trial in Germany that tested a mutant IDH1 peptide vaccine in humans for the first time. Genomic DNA for TCRB sequencing was extracted from EDTA blood using the DNeasy Blood and Tissue Kit.

In the case of this clone: No cognate antigen has been identified for it. No base quality information exists; no much larger clone differs at one position.

The rearranged segments are TRBV7-2 and TRBJ2-7; 7 nucleotides in the junction match TRBD2. The receptor's source is a man aged 45 to 65 with glioma. Sample: PBMCs, taken from a glioma patient whose treatment included an IDH1 peptide vaccine. The sequenced DNA is TGTGCCAGCAGCCCCAGGTCGGGGGGCGAGCAGTACTTC. Protein translation: CASSPRSGGEQYF.